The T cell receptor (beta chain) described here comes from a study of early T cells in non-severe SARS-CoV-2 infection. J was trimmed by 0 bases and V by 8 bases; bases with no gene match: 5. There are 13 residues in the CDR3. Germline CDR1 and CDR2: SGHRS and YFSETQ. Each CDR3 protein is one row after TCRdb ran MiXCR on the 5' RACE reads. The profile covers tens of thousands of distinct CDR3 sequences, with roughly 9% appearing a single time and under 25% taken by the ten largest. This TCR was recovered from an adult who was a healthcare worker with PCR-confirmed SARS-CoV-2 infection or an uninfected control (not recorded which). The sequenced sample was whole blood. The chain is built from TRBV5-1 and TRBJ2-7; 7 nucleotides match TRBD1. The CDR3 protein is CASKQGISYEQYF. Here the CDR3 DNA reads TGCGCCAGTAAACAGGGGATCTCCTACGAGCAGTACTTC.